The entry below gives a single T cell receptor (beta chain) sequence along with its context. These data originate in a study of response to subunit inactivated influenza vaccine. In TCRdb, the RT-PCR reads were re-called with MiXCR into one record per CDR3 protein. The sample yields around 760,000 distinct CDR3 sequences, over 11% seen once. The sample consisted of PBMCs from blood, taken 14 days before vaccination. The TCR sequence derives from a man aged 45-60 years who received an inactivated influenza vaccine.

DNA of the CDR3: TGTGCCAGCAGTTACTGGGGGAGACGGGGCAATGAGCAGTTCTTC. Translated: CASSYWGRRGNEQFF. The chain combines TRBV6-2 or TRBV6-3 with TRBJ2-1; tentatively, D is TRBD1 or TRBD2 (5 bases each). This CDR3 comprises 15 residues. V lost 1 base and J 6 bases, leaving 13 bases between the germline ends. Germline V gives CDR1 MNHEY, CDR2 SVGEGT.